The 5 T cell receptor beta chains reported below all come from one sample, sequenced in a study of blood T cells in healthy people across ages. Using a J-beta primer mix together with a sample-barcoded 5' primer, a second PCR was run for roughly 7 to 12 cycles. TCRdb fed the 5' RACE reads into MiXCR, producing one record per CDR3 protein. The sample lists 650,000 to 800,000 distinct CDR3 sequences; under 45% were seen once. The sequencing input was blood. The receptors originated from a man aged 55 to 69 in good health.

V is TRBV5-5 and J is TRBJ2-5; TRBD1 might be the D (6 bases). The CDR3 totals 17 residues. The germline CDR1 and CDR2 sequences are SGHKS and YYEKEE (reference sequence). V was trimmed by 0 bases and J by 0 bases, leaving 15 bases between them. CDR3 amino acids: CASSLDWNRAYQETQYF. The CDR3 coding sequence is TGTGCCAGCAGCTTGGATTGGAACAGGGCGTACCAAGAGACCCAGTACTTC.

In this sample, this clonotype turned up a few times. V and J are TRBV7-2 and TRBJ1-1, with D possibly matching TRBD1 (5 bases). Germline V gives CDR1 SGHTA, CDR2 FQGNSA. V shed 2 bases and J shed 7 bases, with 11 bases lying between them. There are 13 residues in the CDR3. As DNA, the CDR3 is TGTGCCAGCAGCTTATTCAGGGCCCGTGAAGCTTTCTTT. Translation: CASSLFRAREAFF. Full variable domain (missing parts from reference TRBV7-2 and TRBJ1-1): GAGVSQSPSNKVTEKGKDVELRCDPISGHTALYWYRQSLGQGLEFLIYFQGNSAPDKSGLPSDRFSAERTGGSVSTLTIQRTQQEDSAVYLCASSLFRAREAFFGQGTRLTVV.

This clonotype was picked up many times. This chain connects TRBV7-9 to TRBJ2-7; a possible D gene is TRBD2 (5 bases). The V gene's germline CDR1 is SEHNR and CDR2 FQNEAQ (reference sequence). The CDR3 is made up of 13 amino acids. V was shortened by 4 bases and J by 5 bases, with 12 bases between the two germline ends. The CDR3 spells CASSWGALDEQYF. The CDR3 DNA sequence: TGTGCCAGCAGCTGGGGAGCCCTAGACGAGCAGTACTTC. Supplemented by reference TRBV7-9 and TRBJ2-7, the full variable domain reads DTGVSQNPRHKITKRGQNVTFRCDPISEHNRLYWYRQTLGQGPEFLTYFQNEAQLEKSRLLSDRFSAERPKGSFSTLEIQRTEQGDSAMYLCASSWGALDEQYFGPGTRLTVT.

Only a few counts were recorded for this clonotype. In DNA form, the CDR3 reads TGTGCCAGCAGCTTCGAATCGGGTTGGAGCTCCTATAATTCACCCCTCCACTTT. Its protein is CASSFESGWSSYNSPLHF. The chain uses TRBV7-9 and TRBJ1-6; D unresolved. CDR3 length equals 18 residues. The germline V and J ends were trimmed by 3 bases and 0 bases, with 15 bases remaining between them. Germline values: CDR1 SEHNR, CDR2 FQNEAQ (reference sequence).

This rearrangement joins TRBV5-8 to TRBJ2-2, with D possibly matching TRBD2 (6 bases). With 2 bases removed from V and 6 bases from J, the gap between germline ends came to 17 bases. Germline-derived CDR1 and CDR2 are SGHTS and YDEGEE. This CDR3 spans 16 amino acids. The CDR3 nucleotides are TGTGCCAGCAGCTTAGGACTTGGGACTTTCCCCGGGGAGCTGTTTTTT. This encodes CASSLGLGTFPGELFF.